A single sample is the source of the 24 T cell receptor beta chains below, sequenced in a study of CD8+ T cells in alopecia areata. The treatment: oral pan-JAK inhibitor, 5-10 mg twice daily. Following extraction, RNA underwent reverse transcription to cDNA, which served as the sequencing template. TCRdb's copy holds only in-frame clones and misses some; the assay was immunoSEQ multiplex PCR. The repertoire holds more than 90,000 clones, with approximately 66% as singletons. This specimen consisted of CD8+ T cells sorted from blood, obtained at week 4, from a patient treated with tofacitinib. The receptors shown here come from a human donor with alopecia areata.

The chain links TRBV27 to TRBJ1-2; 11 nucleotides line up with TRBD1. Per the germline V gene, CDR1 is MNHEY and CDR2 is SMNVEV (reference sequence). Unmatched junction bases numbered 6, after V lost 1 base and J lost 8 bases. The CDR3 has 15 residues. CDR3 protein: CASSLYRTGGGGYTF. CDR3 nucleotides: TGTGCCAGCAGTTTATACCGGACAGGGGGCGGAGGCTACACCTTC.

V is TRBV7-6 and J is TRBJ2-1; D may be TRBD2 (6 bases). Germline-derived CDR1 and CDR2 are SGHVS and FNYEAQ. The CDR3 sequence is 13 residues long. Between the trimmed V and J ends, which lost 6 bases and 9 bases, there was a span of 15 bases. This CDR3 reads CASRNLAVGEQFF. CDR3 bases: TGTGCCAGCAGAAATTTAGCGGTGGGTGAGCAGTTCTTC.

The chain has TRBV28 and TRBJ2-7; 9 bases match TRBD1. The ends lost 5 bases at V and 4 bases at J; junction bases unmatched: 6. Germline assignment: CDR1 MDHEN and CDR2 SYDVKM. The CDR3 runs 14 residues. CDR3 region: CASSAPGQGYEQYF. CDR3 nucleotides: TGTGCCAGCAGTGCCCCGGGACAGGGATACGAGCAGTACTTC.

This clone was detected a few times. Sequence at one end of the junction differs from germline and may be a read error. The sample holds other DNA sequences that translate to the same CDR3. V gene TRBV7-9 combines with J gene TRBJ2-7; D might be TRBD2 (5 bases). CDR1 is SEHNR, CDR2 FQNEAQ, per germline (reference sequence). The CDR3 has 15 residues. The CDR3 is CASSQGVTGFYEQYF. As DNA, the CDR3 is TGCGCCAGCAGCCAAGGCGTCACGGGGTTCTACGAGCAGTACTTC.

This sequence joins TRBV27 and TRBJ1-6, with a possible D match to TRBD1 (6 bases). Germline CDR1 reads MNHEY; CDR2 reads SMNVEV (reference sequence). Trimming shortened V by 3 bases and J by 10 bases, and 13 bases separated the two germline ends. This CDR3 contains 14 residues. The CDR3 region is CASSLLTGESPLHF. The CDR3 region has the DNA TGTGCCAGCAGTTTGTTGACAGGAGAATCACCCCTCCACTTT.

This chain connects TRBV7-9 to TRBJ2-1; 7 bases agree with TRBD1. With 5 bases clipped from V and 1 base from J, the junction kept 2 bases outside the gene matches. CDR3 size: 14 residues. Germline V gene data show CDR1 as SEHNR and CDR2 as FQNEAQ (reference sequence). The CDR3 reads CASSATGSYNEQFF. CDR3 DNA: TGTGCCAGCAGCGCGACAGGGTCCTACAATGAGCAGTTCTTC.

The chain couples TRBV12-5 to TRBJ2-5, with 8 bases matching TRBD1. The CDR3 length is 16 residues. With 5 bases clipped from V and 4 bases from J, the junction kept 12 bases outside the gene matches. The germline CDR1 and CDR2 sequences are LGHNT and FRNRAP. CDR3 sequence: CASGAGNRGSGETQYF. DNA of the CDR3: TGTGCTAGTGGTGCGGGGAACAGGGGGTCGGGAGAGACCCAGTACTTC.

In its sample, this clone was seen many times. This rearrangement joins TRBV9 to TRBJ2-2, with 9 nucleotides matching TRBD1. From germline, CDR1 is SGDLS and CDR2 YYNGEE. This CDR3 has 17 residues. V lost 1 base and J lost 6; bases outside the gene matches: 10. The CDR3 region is CASSVYTGGAIPGELFF. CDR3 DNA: TGTGCCAGCAGCGTATATACAGGGGGCGCAATCCCCGGGGAGCTGTTTTTT.

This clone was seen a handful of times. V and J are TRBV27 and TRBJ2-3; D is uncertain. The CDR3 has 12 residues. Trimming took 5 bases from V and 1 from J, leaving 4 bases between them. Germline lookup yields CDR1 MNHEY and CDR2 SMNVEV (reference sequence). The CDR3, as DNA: TGTGCCAGCAGTGAGGGCACAGATACGCAGTATTTT. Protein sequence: CASSEGTDTQYF.

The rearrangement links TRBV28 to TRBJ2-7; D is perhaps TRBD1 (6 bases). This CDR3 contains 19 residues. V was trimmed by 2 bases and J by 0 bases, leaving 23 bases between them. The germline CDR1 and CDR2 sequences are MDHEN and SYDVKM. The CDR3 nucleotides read TGTGCCAGCAGTTTACCCCCGCCGAAACAGGGAACCACCTCCTACGAGCAGTACTTC. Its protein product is CASSLPPPKQGTTSYEQYF.

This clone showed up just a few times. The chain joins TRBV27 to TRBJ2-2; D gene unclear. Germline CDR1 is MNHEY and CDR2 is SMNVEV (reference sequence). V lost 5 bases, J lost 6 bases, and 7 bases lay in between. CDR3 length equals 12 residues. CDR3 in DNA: TGTGCCAGCAGTAAAACGGCCGGGGAGCTGTTTTTT. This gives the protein CASSKTAGELFF.

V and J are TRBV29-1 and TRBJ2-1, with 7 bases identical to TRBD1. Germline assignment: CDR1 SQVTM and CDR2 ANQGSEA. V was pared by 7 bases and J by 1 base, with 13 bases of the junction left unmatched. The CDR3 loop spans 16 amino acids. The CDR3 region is CSAPRATGPSYNEQFF. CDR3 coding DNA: TGCAGCGCACCTCGAGCGACAGGGCCTTCCTACAATGAGCAGTTCTTC.

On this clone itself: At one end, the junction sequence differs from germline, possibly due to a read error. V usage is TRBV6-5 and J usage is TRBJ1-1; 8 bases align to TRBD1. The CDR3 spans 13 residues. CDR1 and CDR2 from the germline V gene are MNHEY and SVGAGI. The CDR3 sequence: CASSYSPTGGVLF. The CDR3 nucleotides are TGTGCCAGCAGTTACTCTCCCACAGGGGGTGTTCTCTTT.

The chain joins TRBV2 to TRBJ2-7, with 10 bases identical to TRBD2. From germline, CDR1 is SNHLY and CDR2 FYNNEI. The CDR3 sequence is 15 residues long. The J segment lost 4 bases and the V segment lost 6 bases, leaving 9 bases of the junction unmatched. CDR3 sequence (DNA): TGTGCCAGCAGGTTAGCGGGGGGCACGGATTACGAGCAGTACTTC. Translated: CASRLAGGTDYEQYF.

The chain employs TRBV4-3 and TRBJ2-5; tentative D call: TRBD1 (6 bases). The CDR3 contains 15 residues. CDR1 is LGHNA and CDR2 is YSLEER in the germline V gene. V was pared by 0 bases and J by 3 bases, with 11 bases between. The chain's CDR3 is CASSQDRAGEETQYF. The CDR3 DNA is TGCGCCAGCAGCCAAGATAGGGCAGGGGAAGAGACCCAGTACTTC.

CDR3 coding DNA: TGCAGCGTACGGTACTCCTATGGCTACACCTTC. This codes for CSVRYSYGYTF. The chain carries TRBV29-1 and TRBJ1-2; D ambiguous. CDR1 SQVTM and CDR2 ANQGSEA come from the germline V gene. V lost 6 bases and J 4 bases, leaving 9 bases between the germline ends. CDR3 size: 11 residues.

CDR3 nucleotide sequence: TGTGCCAGCAGTGCCCTTGACAGGGGATACTCCTACGAGCAGTACTTC. It is translated as CASSALDRGYSYEQYF. The chain carries TRBV2 and TRBJ2-7; TRBD1 matches 8 bases. CDR1 SNHLY and CDR2 FYNNEI come from the germline V gene. The CDR3 has 16 residues. Germline trimming cut 4 bases from V and 0 bases from J; bases unmatched to any gene: 8.

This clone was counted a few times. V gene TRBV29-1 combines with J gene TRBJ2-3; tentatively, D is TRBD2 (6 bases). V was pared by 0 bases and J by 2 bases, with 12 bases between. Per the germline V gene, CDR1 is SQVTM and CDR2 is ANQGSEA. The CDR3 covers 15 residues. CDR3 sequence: CSVEDQEGITDTQYF. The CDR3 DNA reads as TGCAGCGTTGAAGATCAGGAGGGGATCACAGATACGCAGTATTTT.

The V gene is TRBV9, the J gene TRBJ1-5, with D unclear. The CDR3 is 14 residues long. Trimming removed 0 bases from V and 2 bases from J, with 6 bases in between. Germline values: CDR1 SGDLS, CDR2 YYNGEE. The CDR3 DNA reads TGTGCCAGCAGCGTAGGGTTTGGCAATCAGCCCCAGCATTTT. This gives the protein CASSVGFGNQPQHF. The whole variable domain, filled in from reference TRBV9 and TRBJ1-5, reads DSGVTQTPKHLITATGQRVTLRCSPRSGDLSVYWYQQSLDQGLQFLIQYYNGEERAKGNILERFSAQQFPDLHSELNLSSLELGDSALYFCASSVGFGNQPQHFGDGTRLSIL.

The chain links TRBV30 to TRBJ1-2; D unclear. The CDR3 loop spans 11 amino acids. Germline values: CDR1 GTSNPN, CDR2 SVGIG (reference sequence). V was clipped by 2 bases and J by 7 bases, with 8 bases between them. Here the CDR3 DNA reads TGTGCCTGGAGTCCCACTCCTGGCTACACCTTC. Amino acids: CAWSPTPGYTF.

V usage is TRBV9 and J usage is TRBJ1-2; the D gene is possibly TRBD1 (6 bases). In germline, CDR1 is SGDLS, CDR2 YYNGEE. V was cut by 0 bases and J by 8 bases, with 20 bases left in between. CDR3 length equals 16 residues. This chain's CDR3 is CASSVARTVSPRGYTF. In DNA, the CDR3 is TGTGCCAGCAGCGTAGCTAGGACAGTCTCCCCGAGGGGCTACACCTTC.

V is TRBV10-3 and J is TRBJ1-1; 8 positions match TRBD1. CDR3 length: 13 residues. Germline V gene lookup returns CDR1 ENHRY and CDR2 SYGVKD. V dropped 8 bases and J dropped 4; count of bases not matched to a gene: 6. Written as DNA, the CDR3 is TGTGCCATCGGGGGACAGGCGGGCACTGAAGCTTTCTTT. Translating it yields CAIGGQAGTEAFF.

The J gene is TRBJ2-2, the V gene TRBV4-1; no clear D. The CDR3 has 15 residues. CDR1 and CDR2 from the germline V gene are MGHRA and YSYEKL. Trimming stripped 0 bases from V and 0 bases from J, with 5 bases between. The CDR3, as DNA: TGCGCCAGCAGCCAAGAGGGCGCGAACACCGGGGAGCTGTTTTTT. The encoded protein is CASSQEGANTGELFF.

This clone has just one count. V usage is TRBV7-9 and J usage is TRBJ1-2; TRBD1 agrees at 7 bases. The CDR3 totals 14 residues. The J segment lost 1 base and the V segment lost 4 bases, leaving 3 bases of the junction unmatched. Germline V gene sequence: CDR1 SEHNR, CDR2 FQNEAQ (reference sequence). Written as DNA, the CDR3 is TGTGCCAGCAGCTGGGACAGTTTTAACTATGGCTACACCTTC. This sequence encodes CASSWDSFNYGYTF.